The next 10 T cell receptor beta chains were all read from a single sample in a study of cytomegalovirus exposure and HLA in healthy donors. The PCR had 60 Vbeta and 13 Jbeta primers. Some clones are missing from TCRdb's copy, which holds only in-frame ones; the method was immunoSEQ multiplex PCR. This specimen shows roughly 31,000 clones; the ten leading clones hold approximately 0.71%. Material for sequencing was PBMCs. The source of these receptors is a man between 25 and 39 years old in good health and CMV-seronegative.

This chain uses TRBV5-8 with TRBJ2-7, with D maybe TRBD1 (6 bases). V was trimmed by 3 bases and J by 5 bases, leaving 12 bases between them. The V gene's germline CDR1 is SGHTS and CDR2 YDEGEE. CDR3 length: 13 amino acids. In DNA, the CDR3 is TGTGCCAGCAGCTCAGGGGAATCCAACGAGCAGTACTTC. The encoded protein is CASSSGESNEQYF. The complete variable domain, with remaining parts taken from reference TRBV5-8 and TRBJ2-7, reads EAGVTQSPTHLIKTRGQQATLRCSPISGHTSVYWYQQALGLGLQFLLWYDEGEERNRGNFPPRFSGRQFPNYSSELNVNALELEDSALYLCASSSGESNEQYFGPGTRLTVT.

The chain joins TRBV18 to TRBJ1-3; a weak D match, TRBD1 (6 bases). CDR3 length: 16 residues. Germline loops: CDR1 KGHSH, CDR2 LQKENI. Trimming pared 4 bases from V and 2 bases from J, leaving 15 bases between. CDR3 in DNA: TGTGCCAGCTCACTGCAACAGGGAACTCCTGGAAACACCATATATTTT. Translation: CASSLQQGTPGNTIYF.

This sequence joins TRBV27 and TRBJ2-7, with D perhaps matching TRBD1 (5 bases). Germline-derived CDR1 and CDR2 are MNHEY and SMNVEV (reference sequence). The V gene lost 5 bases and the J gene lost 3 bases, with 14 bases spanning the gap. The CDR3 has 14 residues. The CDR3, as DNA: TGTGCCAGCAGTGCCACAGGAAACAGCTACGAGCAGTACTTC. Translating it yields CASSATGNSYEQYF.

V and J are TRBV27 and TRBJ2-1, with 10 bases aligning to TRBD1. There are 16 residues in the CDR3. V shed 8 bases and J 5 bases; nucleotides not matched to a gene: 12. CDR1 is MNHEY and CDR2 is SMNVEV in the germline V gene (reference sequence). CDR3 sequence (DNA): TGTGCCAGCGTTCCTCTCCGGGACAGGGGAGACAATGAGCAGTTCTTC. Protein sequence: CASVPLRDRGDNEQFF.

J is TRBJ1-1 and V is TRBV5-1; D not resolved. The CDR3 extends over 16 amino acids. Per the germline V gene, CDR1 is SGHRS and CDR2 is YFSETQ. The V gene lost 1 base and the J gene lost 3 bases, with 16 bases spanning the gap. CDR3: CASSLSTRSRDTEAFF. The CDR3 nucleotides read TGCGCCAGCAGCTTGAGTACTCGTTCGAGGGACACTGAAGCTTTCTTT.

This chain uses TRBV6-5 with TRBJ2-1; a possible D gene is TRBD2 (6 bases). V was shortened by 1 base and J by 0 bases, with 10 bases between the two germline ends. CDR1 and CDR2 from the germline V gene are MNHEY and SVGAGI. This CDR3 comprises 16 residues. The CDR3 is CASSYFVGSSYNEQFF. Here the CDR3 DNA reads TGTGCCAGCAGTTACTTCGTCGGGAGCTCCTACAATGAGCAGTTCTTC.

This chain uses TRBV14 with TRBJ2-7; 8 bases match TRBD2. The ends lost 2 bases at V and 2 bases at J; junction bases unmatched: 5. This CDR3 is 15 amino acids long. The germline V gene encodes CDR1 SGHDN and CDR2 FVKESK. The CDR3 DNA is TGTGCCAGCAGCCAAACTAGCGGACTGACCTACGAGCAGTACTTC. This sequence encodes CASSQTSGLTYEQYF.

The J gene is TRBJ2-1, the V gene TRBV7-2; D is unclear. The CDR3 runs 13 residues. Deletions cut 0 bases from V and 8 bases from J, with 8 bases between. CDR1 is SGHTA and CDR2 is FQGNSA in the germline V gene. The CDR3 here is CASSLASLDEQFF. CDR3 in DNA: TGTGCCAGCAGCTTAGCTAGCCTCGATGAGCAGTTCTTC.

The chain's CDR3 is CASSSVQGATEAFF. CDR3 nucleotide sequence: TGTGCCAGCAGCTCGGTACAGGGGGCGACTGAAGCTTTCTTT. The V and J genes are TRBV7-2 and TRBJ1-1, with TRBD1 matching 9 bases. Looked up from germline, CDR1 is SGHTA and CDR2 is FQGNSA. This CDR3 is 14 amino acids long. V lost 4 bases to trimming and J lost 5 bases; unmatched junction nucleotides: 5.

The CDR3 loop reads CASSPQQGLGYEQYF. For the CDR3, the DNA is TGTGCCAGCTCACCACAACAGGGTTTGGGGTACGAGCAGTACTTC. V is TRBV18 and J is TRBJ2-7, with D perhaps matching TRBD1 (6 bases). V lost 1 base and J 4 bases, leaving 14 bases between the germline ends. Germline lookup yields CDR1 KGHSH and CDR2 LQKENI. The CDR3 spans 15 residues.